This T cell receptor beta chain was sequenced in a study of CD8+CD57+ T cells in acquired aplastic anemia. Whole-study context: Sorted cells (CD4+ and CD8+) yielded DNA amounts that averaged approximately 3.1 ug. Read counts for CD4+ cells (from healthy donors) averaged about 10.8 million.

The use of genomic DNA as template underpinned the TCR beta VDJ and CDR3 profiling. TCRdb ran MiXCR on the reads and lists one entry per CDR3 protein. Among more than 40,000 distinct CDR3 sequences listed, around 69% were seen once. On this clonotype itself: The antigen remains undetermined.

CDR1 is SGHVS and CDR2 is FQNEAQ in the germline V gene. The V end was cut by 3 bases, the J end by 6 bases, with 20 bases between. The CDR3 runs 16 residues. The study's findings and limits: Patients and controls had CD8+ Simpson's diversity values that were not significantly distinct. There were 25 to 35 CD8+ CDR3 sequences that occurred in both patients and controls.

The rearrangement links TRBV7-8 to TRBJ1-2, with D perhaps TRBD1 (5 bases). The origin of this receptor is a human donor in good health, serving as a control. Sequenced: sorted CD4+, CD8+, or CD8+CD57+ T cells (not recorded which) from PBMCs. CDR3 protein: CASSFGLVGDQDGYTF. The CDR3 bases are TGTGCCAGCAGCTTCGGGTTAGTGGGGGATCAAGATGGCTACACCTTC.